This TCR beta chain was observed in a study of blood T cell repertoires in COVID-19. Study overall: Material from acute and convalescent COVID-19 was sourced from the United States, Italy and Spain. T cells, B-cell-depleted T cells, or PBMCs supplied cDNA or gDNA.

Authors' data handling: It was from reference gene primer amplification that nucleated cell counts were estimated. Here immunoSEQ multiplex PCR was the method, and the copy in TCRdb shows in-frame clones only, minus some. V and J calls and clone size are copied from that table; D and trimming were computed from the DNA. The sample has 120,000 to 150,000 clones; 85% to 90% are singletons. The length of the CDR3 is 16 residues. The V end was cut by 0 bases, the J end by 5 bases, with 17 bases between. Germline lookup yields CDR1 SGHRS and CDR2 YFSETQ. The J gene is TRBJ1-1, the V gene TRBV5-1; D call uncertain. The specimen sequenced was peripheral blood. This sequence was found in a man older than 75 with acute or convalescent COVID-19. CDR3 bases: TGCGCCAGCAGCTTGGGTGGGAGGGCAGTCGGGACTGAAGCTTTCTTT. Encoded protein: CASSLGGRAVGTEAFF.